This T cell receptor beta chain appears in the sequencing data of a study of blood T cells in healthy people across ages. The CDR3 sequence is 14 residues long. Germline V gene data show CDR1 as SGHTA and CDR2 as FQGNSA. The V and J ends lost 1 base and 9 bases, in that order; junction bases with no gene match: 7. Combining a sample-barcoded 5' primer with a J-beta primer mix, a second PCR ran for about 7 to 11 cycles. TCRdb reanalysed the 5' RACE reads using MiXCR and keeps one entry per CDR3 protein. This table holds over 1.5 million distinct CDR3 sequences, about 50% found once. The V and J genes are TRBV7-2 and TRBJ1-2; the match to TRBD1 covers 8 bases. The source of this sequence is a woman aged 40 to 50 in good health. The specimen was blood. CDR3 residues: CASSLEYRGKSYTF. DNA for the CDR3: TGTGCCAGCAGCTTAGAGTACAGGGGGAAGAGCTACACCTTC.